These 10 T cell receptor beta chains originate from one sample sequenced in a study of cytomegalovirus exposure and HLA in healthy donors. The study ran its PCR with 60 Vbeta and 13 Jbeta primers. Assay: immunoSEQ multiplex PCR; the TCRdb copy retains only in-frame clones and omits some. This sample's table has about 200,000 clones. Material: PBMCs. These receptors all stem from a girl under 10 years old in good health and CMV-seropositive.

The chain links TRBV18 to TRBJ1-4; perhaps TRBD1 as D (5 bases). Deletions cut 3 bases from V and 2 bases from J, with 10 bases between. Germline CDR1 and CDR2: KGHSH and LQKENI. This CDR3 has 15 amino acids. In nucleotides, the CDR3 is TGTGCCAGCTCACCTCTGCAGGGTACTAATGAAAAACTGTTTTTT. Protein: CASSPLQGTNEKLFF.

The V call is TRBV29-1, the J call TRBJ1-1; 7 bases match TRBD1. V lost 6 bases to trimming and J lost 0 bases; unmatched junction nucleotides: 7. The CDR3 length is 14 residues. The germline V gene encodes CDR1 SQVTM and CDR2 ANQGSEA. CDR3 sequence (DNA): TGCAGCGTACAGGGGCTTCCCATGAACACTGAAGCTTTCTTT. It specifies CSVQGLPMNTEAFF.

The chain combines TRBV5-5 with TRBJ2-7; D call uncertain. Per germline, CDR1 SGHKS and CDR2 YYEKEE (reference sequence). The V end lost 0 bases, the J end lost 5 bases, and 3 bases lay between the germline ends. CDR3 length: 11 residues. For the CDR3, the DNA is TGTGCCAGCAGCTTGGCGGACGAGCAGTACTTC. Translation gives CASSLADEQYF.

This chain connects TRBV27 to TRBJ1-1, with D possibly TRBD1 on 5 matching bases. There are 16 residues in the CDR3. Germline CDR1 is MNHEY and CDR2 is SMNVEV (reference sequence). The ends were cut back, 3 bases at V and 4 bases at J, with 18 bases in the middle. The CDR3 region is CASSFRPGRGPTEAFF. The CDR3 DNA reads as TGTGCCAGCAGTTTCCGTCCCGGGCGGGGACCCACTGAAGCTTTCTTT.

V and J are TRBV5-1 and TRBJ2-3, with TRBD2 identical over 14 bases. CDR1 and CDR2 from the germline V gene are SGHRS and YFSETQ. Trimming cost V 4 bases and J 6 bases; bases outside gene matches: 7. This CDR3 has 16 amino acids. CDR3 in DNA: TGCGCCAGCAGCCTGGGACTAGCGGGAGTAGCGGATACGCAGTATTTT. This codes for CASSLGLAGVADTQYF.

The rearrangement uses TRBV19 and TRBJ2-5; 7 bases fit TRBD2. Germline V gene data show CDR1 as LNHDA and CDR2 as SQIVND (reference sequence). The CDR3 contains 14 residues. Trimming removed 3 bases from V and 4 bases from J; junction bases left unmatched: 5. The CDR3 sequence is CASSISTSLETQYF. The CDR3, as DNA: TGTGCCAGTAGTATCTCGACTAGCCTAGAGACCCAGTACTTC.

The rearrangement links TRBV9 to TRBJ2-3; 12 bases are a match to TRBD2. With V trimmed by 4 bases and J by 5 bases, 5 bases remained unmatched. The CDR3 is 15 residues long. Germline values: CDR1 SGDLS, CDR2 YYNGEE. The CDR3 region has the DNA TGTGCCAGCAGCTTCCTAGCGGGAGGGGGAGATACGCAGTATTTT. Protein product: CASSFLAGGGDTQYF.

J is TRBJ2-6 and V is TRBV4-2; TRBD1 matches at 12 bases. The germline gives CDR1 LGHNA, CDR2 YNFKEQ. The J segment lost 1 base and the V segment lost 5 bases, leaving 9 bases of the junction unmatched. This CDR3 region has 19 residues. In DNA form, the CDR3 reads TGTGCCAGCAGCACCCCCCCGGGACAGGGGGCGTCTGGGGCCAACGTCCTGACTTTC. Amino acids: CASSTPPGQGASGANVLTF.

The chain joins TRBV15 to TRBJ2-3; 8 bases line up with TRBD2. CDR3 size: 16 residues. Per germline, CDR1 LNHNV and CDR2 YYDKDF (reference sequence). Germline trimming cut 3 bases from V and 10 bases from J; bases unmatched to any gene: 15. In nucleotides, the CDR3 is TGTGCCACCAGCAGGAAGGGACTAGAAAACTCCCGTGCGCAGTATTTT. It codes for CATSRKGLENSRAQYF. The variable domain in full, with the rest retrieved from reference TRBV15 and TRBJ2-3, is DAMVIQNPRYQVTQFGKPVTLSCSQTLNHNVMYWYQQKSSQAPKLLFHYYDKDFNNEADTPDNFQSRRPNTSFCFLDIRSPGLGDTAMYLCATSRKGLENSRAQYFGPGTRLTVL.

The chain joins TRBV7-2 to TRBJ2-2; tentative D call: TRBD2 (6 bases). V shed 6 bases and J shed 0 bases, with 14 bases lying between them. Germline V gives CDR1 SGHTA, CDR2 FQGNSA. The CDR3 sequence is 16 residues long. This CDR3 is CASSRTGLSNTGELFF. In DNA, the CDR3 is TGTGCCAGCAGTCGAACGGGACTCTCGAACACCGGGGAGCTGTTTTTT. The entire variable domain, with the rest obtained from reference TRBV7-2 and TRBJ2-2, is as follows: GAGVSQSPSNKVTEKGKDVELRCDPISGHTALYWYRQSLGQGLEFLIYFQGNSAPDKSGLPSDRFSAERTGGSVSTLTIQRTQQEDSAVYLCASSRTGLSNTGELFFGEGSRLTVL.